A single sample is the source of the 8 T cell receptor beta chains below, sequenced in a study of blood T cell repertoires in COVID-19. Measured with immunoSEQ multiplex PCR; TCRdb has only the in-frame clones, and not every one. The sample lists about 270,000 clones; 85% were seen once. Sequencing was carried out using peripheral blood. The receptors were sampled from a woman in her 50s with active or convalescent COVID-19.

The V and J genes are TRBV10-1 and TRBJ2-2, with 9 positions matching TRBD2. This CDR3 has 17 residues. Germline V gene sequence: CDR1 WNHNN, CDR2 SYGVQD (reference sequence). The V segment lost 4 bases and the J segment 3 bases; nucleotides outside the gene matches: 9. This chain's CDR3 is CASSGLAGGPYTGELFF. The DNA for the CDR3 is TGCGCCAGCAGTGGTCTCGCGGGAGGGCCTTACACCGGGGAGCTGTTTTTT.

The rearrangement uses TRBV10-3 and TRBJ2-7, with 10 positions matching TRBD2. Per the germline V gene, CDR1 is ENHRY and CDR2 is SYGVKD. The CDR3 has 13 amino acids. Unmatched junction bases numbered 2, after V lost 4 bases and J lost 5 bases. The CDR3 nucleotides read TGTGCCATCAGTGGAGCGGGAGGGCACGAGCAGTACTTC. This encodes CAISGAGGHEQYF.

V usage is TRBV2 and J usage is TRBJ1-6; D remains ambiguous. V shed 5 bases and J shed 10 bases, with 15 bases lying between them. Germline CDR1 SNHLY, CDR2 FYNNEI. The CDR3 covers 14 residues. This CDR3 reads CASSTGPGESPLHF. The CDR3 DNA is TGTGCCAGCAGTACCGGACCCGGGGAGTCACCCCTCCACTTT.

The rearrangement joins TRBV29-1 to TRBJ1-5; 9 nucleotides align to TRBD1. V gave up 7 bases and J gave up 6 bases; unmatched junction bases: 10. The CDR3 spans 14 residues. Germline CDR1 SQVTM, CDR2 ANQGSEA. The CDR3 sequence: CSAGDRGGGQPQHF. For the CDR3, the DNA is TGCAGCGCCGGTGACAGGGGGGGCGGTCAGCCCCAGCATTTT. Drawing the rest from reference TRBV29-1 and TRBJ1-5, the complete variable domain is SAVISQKPSRDICQRGTSLTIQCQVDSQVTMMFWYRQQPGQSLTLIATANQGSEATYESGFVIDKFPISRPNLTFSTLTVSNMSPEDSSIYLCSAGDRGGGQPQHFGDGTRLSIL.

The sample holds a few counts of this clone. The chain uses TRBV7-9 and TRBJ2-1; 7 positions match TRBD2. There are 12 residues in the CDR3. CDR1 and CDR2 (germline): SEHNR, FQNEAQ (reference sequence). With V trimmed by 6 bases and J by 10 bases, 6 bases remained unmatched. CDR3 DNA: TGTGCCAGCAGGGGGGACTATCGGGAGCAGTTCTTC. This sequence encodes CASRGDYREQFF.

This chain's CDR3 is CASSVGGSHFDEQFF. CDR3 DNA sequence: TGTGCCAGCAGCGTCGGCGGGAGCCACTTCGATGAGCAGTTCTTC. The V and J genes are TRBV9 and TRBJ2-1, with 7 bases aligning to TRBD2. The CDR3 contains 15 residues. Germline V gene data show CDR1 as SGDLS and CDR2 as YYNGEE. Losses at the gene ends were 2 bases for V and 8 bases for J; bases not matched to a gene: 10.

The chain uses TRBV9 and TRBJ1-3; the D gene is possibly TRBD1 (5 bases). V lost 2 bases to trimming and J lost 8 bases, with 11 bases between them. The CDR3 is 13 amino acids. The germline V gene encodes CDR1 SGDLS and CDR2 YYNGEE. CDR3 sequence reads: CASSVRGGDTIYF. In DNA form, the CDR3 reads TGTGCCAGCAGCGTCCGTGGGGGGGACACCATATATTTT. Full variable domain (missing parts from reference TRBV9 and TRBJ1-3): DSGVTQTPKHLITATGQRVTLRCSPRSGDLSVYWYQQSLDQGLQFLIQYYNGEERAKGNILERFSAQQFPDLHSELNLSSLELGDSALYFCASSVRGGDTIYFGEGSWLTVV.

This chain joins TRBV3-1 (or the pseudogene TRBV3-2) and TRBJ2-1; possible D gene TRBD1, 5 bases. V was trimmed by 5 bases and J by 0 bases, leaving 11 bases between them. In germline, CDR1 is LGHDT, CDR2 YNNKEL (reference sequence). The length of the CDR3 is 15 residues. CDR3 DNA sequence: TGTGCCAGCAGCTCATCAGGGCCCTCCTACAATGAGCAGTTCTTC. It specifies CASSSSGPSYNEQFF.